This entry is about one T cell receptor beta chain. No antigen is known for it. This record belongs to a study of shared clonotypes between healthy human individuals. Per the germline V gene, CDR1 is SGHRS and CDR2 is YFSETQ. With 6 bases clipped from V and 9 bases from J, the junction kept 6 bases outside the gene matches. The CDR3 covers 14 residues. Clones were read by immunoSEQ multiplex PCR, and TCRdb kept only the in-frame ones, dropping some. In the table there are about 1.4 million clones, approximately 97% of which are singletons. General study points: Naive subsets usually exceeded memory subsets in estimated richness. Sharing across several donors was seen in approximately 5.2% of naive CD4 clonotypes.

The sequenced material came from naive CD4+ T cells sorted from blood. Subset denoted: CD45RA+ positively selected. The sequence was collected from a young man in good health. The rearrangement joins TRBV5-1 to TRBJ2-1, with 13 bases fitting TRBD2. CDR3 region: CASNPGLAGIEQFF. The CDR3 coding sequence is TGCGCCAGCAATCCGGGACTAGCGGGAATTGAGCAGTTCTTC.